The 6 T cell receptor beta chains given below trace back to one sample, sequenced in a study of brain T cells in children with intractable seizures. The protocol was immunoSEQ multiplex PCR, while the TCRdb copy is restricted to in-frame clones and leaves out a portion. Seen here are around 100,000 clones, 94% observed once, and the top ten hold 3.8%. The sample was peripheral blood, taken at surgery. These receptors were obtained from a boy under two years old with hemimegalencephaly and intractable seizures.

V usage is TRBV23-1 and J usage is TRBJ2-1, with D uncertain. TRBV23-1 carries the ORF label, with uncertain function. V was pared by 4 bases and J by 7 bases, with 20 bases between. CDR3 length: 16 residues. CDR3 sequence reads: CASSPRRPSPKNEQFF. CDR3 nucleotide sequence: TGCGCCAGCAGTCCTCGTAGACCGTCACCCAAAAATGAGCAGTTCTTC.

This sequence joins TRBV5-1 and TRBJ1-4; 7 positions agree with TRBD1. Germline loops: CDR1 SGHRS, CDR2 YFSETQ. There are 17 residues in the CDR3. V gave up 3 bases and J gave up 0 bases; unmatched junction bases: 8. CDR3 in amino acids: CASSSPGTATTNEKLFF. The CDR3, as DNA: TGCGCCAGCAGCTCCCCCGGGACAGCCACAACTAATGAAAAACTGTTTTTT.

The rearrangement links TRBV4-2 to TRBJ1-1; TRBD1 might be the D (5 bases). Trimming shortened V by 0 bases and J by 0 bases, and 26 bases separated the two germline ends. Germline V CDR1 and CDR2: LGHNA, YNFKEQ. There are 21 residues in the CDR3. The CDR3 bases are TGTGCCAGCAGCCAAGAGGGGTACGAGGCGGCCCTAGGGGTCATGAACACTGAAGCTTTCTTT. This sequence encodes CASSQEGYEAALGVMNTEAFF.

V is TRBV5-1 and J is TRBJ2-1, with 12 bases identical to TRBD2. Germline V gene sequence: CDR1 SGHRS, CDR2 YFSETQ. Trimming took 3 bases from V and 9 from J; bases not matched to a gene: 10. This CDR3 comprises 16 residues. In DNA, the CDR3 is TGCGCCAGCAGCTCCCAGACTAGCGGGAGATTGGGTGAGCAGTTCTTC. It codes for CASSSQTSGRLGEQFF.

CDR3 DNA: TGTGCCAGCAGCCATCCCCTCGTCAGCAGGAGCAATCAGCCCCAGCATTTT. The encoded protein is CASSHPLVSRSNQPQHF. V usage is TRBV27 and J usage is TRBJ1-5; D call uncertain. The V and J ends lost 6 bases and 1 base respectively, with 19 bases between them. The CDR3 has 17 residues. Germline V gene data show CDR1 as MNHEY and CDR2 as SMNVEV (reference sequence).

This clone occurred once. The chain uses TRBV28 and TRBJ2-7; no firm D call. Germline loops: CDR1 MDHEN, CDR2 SYDVKM. V shed 0 bases and J shed 2 bases, with 14 bases lying between them. The CDR3 is made up of 16 amino acids. Here the CDR3 reads CASSLWGGLSTYEQYF. In DNA, the CDR3 is TGTGCCAGCAGTTTATGGGGCGGATTGAGCACCTACGAGCAGTACTTC.